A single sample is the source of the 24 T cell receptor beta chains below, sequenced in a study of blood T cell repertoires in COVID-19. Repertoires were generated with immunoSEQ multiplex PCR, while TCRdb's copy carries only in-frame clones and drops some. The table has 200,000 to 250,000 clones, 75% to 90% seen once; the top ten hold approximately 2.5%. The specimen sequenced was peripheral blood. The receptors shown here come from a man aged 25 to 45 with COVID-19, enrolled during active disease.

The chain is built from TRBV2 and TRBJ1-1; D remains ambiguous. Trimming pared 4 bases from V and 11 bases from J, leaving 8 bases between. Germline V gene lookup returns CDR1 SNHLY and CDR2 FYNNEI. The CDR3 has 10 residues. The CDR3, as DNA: TGTGCCAGCAGTGGTTTATTGGCTTTCTTT. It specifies CASSGLLAFF.

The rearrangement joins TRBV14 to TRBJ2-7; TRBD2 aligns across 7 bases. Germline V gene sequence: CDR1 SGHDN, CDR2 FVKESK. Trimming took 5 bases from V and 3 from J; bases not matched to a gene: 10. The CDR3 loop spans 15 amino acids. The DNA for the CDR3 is TGTGCCAGCAGCTACCGGGACTACGATATCTACGAGCAGTACTTC. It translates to CASSYRDYDIYEQYF.

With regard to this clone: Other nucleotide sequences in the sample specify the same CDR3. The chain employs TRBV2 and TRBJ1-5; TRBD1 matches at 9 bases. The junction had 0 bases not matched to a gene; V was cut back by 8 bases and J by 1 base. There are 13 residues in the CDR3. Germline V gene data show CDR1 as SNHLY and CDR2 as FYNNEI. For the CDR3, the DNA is TGTGCCAGCGACAGGGGGAGCAATCAGCCCCAGCATTTT. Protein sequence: CASDRGSNQPQHF.

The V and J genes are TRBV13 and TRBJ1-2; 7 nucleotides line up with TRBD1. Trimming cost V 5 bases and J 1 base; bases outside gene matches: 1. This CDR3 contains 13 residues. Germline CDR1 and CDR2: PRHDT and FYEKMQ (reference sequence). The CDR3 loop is CASSRQGNYGYTF. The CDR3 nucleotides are TGTGCCAGCAGCCGACAGGGTAACTATGGCTACACCTTC.

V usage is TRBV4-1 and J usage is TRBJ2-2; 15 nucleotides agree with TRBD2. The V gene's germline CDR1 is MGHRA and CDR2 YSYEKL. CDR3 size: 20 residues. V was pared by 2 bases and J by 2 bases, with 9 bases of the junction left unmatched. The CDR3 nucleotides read TGCGCCAGCAGCCAACCCGGACTAGCGGGAGGGCCTCGAAACACCGGGGAGCTGTTTTTT. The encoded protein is CASSQPGLAGGPRNTGELFF.

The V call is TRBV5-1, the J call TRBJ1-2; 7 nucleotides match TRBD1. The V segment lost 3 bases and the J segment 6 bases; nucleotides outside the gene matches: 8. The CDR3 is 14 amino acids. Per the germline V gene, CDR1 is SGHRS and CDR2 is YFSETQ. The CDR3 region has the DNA TGCGCCAGCAGCTCAGACAGGGCTTTCGATGGCTACACCTTC. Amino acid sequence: CASSSDRAFDGYTF.

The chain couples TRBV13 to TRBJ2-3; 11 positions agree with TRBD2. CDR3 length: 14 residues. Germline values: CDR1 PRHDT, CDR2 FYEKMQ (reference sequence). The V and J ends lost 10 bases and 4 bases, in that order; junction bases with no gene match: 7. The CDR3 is CATRLAGKSDTQYF. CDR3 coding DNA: TGTGCCACCCGACTAGCGGGGAAATCAGATACGCAGTATTTT.

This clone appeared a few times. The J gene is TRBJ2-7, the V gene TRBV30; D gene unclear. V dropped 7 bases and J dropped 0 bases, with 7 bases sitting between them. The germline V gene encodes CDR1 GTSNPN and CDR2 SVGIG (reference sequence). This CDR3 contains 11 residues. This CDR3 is CASRDSYEQYF. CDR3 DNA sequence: TGTGCCTCCCGAGACTCCTACGAGCAGTACTTC. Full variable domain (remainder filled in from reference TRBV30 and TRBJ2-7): SQTIHQWPATLVQPVGSPLSLECTVEGTSNPNLYWYRQAAGRGLQLLFYSVGIGQISSEVPQNLSASRPQDRQFILSSKKLLLSDSGFYLCASRDSYEQYFGPGTRLTVT.

CDR3 sequence reads: CATSDVMTSGYNEQFF. DNA for the CDR3: TGTGCCACCAGTGATGTGATGACTAGCGGCTACAATGAGCAGTTCTTC. V gene TRBV24-1 combines with J gene TRBJ2-1, with 9 bases identical to TRBD2. From germline, CDR1 is KGHDR and CDR2 SFDVKD. The CDR3 is made up of 16 amino acids. Losses at the gene ends were 3 bases for V and 3 bases for J; bases not matched to a gene: 5.

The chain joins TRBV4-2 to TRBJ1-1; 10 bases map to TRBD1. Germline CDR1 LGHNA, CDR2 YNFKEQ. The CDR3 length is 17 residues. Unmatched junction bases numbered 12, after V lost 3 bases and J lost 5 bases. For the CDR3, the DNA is TGTGCCAGCAGCCACATCCTGGGGGACAGGGGCCGGACTGAAGCTTTCTTT. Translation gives CASSHILGDRGRTEAFF.

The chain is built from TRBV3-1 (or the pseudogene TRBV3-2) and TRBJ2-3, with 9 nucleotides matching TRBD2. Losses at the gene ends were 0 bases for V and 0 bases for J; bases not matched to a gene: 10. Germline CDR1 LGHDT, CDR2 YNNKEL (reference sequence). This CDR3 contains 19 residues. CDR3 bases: TGTGCCAGCAGCCAAGATGGATTAAGTAGCGGGGGTAGCACAGATACGCAGTATTTT. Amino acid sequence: CASSQDGLSSGGSTDTQYF.

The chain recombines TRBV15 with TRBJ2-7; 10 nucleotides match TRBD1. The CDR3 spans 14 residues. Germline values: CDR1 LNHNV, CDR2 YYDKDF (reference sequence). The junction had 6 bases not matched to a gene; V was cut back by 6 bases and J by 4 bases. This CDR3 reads CATRAGTGVYEQYF. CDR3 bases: TGTGCCACCAGAGCCGGGACAGGGGTGTACGAGCAGTACTTC.

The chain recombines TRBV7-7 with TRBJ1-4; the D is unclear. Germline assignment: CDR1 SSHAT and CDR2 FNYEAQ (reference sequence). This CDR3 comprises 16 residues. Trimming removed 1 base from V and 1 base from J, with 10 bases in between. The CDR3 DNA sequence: TGTGCCAGCAGCTTAGGAGGTTCTCAAACTAATGAAAAACTGTTTTTT. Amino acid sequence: CASSLGGSQTNEKLFF.

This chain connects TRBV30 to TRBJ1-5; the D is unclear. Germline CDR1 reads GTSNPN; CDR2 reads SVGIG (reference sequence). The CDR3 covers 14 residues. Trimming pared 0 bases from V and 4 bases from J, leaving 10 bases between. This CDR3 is CAWSVLDENQPQHF. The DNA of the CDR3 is TGTGCCTGGAGTGTACTAGATGAAAATCAGCCCCAGCATTTT.

CDR3 sequence reads: CASSVEGLKNRGEQYF. The CDR3 coding sequence is TGTGCCAGCAGCGTAGAGGGTCTGAAAAATCGGGGCGAGCAGTACTTC. V gene TRBV9 combines with J gene TRBJ2-7; D is perhaps TRBD2 (5 bases). Looked up from germline, CDR1 is SGDLS and CDR2 is YYNGEE. This CDR3 is built from 16 residues. The V end was cut by 0 bases, the J end by 6 bases, with 19 bases between.

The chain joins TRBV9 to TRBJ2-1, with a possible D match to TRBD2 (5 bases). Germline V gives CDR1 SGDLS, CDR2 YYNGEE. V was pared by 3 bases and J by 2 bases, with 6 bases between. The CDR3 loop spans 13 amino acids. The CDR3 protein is CASSAGTYNEQFF. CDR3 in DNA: TGTGCCAGCAGCGCGGGAACCTACAATGAGCAGTTCTTC.

The CDR3 DNA follows: TGTGCCAGTAATCGAGGGTCTGCAACTAATGAAAAACTGTTTTTT. Translation: CASNRGSATNEKLFF. The rearrangement joins TRBV19 to TRBJ1-4; no clear D gene. CDR3 length equals 15 residues. CDR1 is LNHDA, CDR2 SQIVND, per germline (reference sequence). V was trimmed by 7 bases and J by 0 bases, leaving 12 bases between them. Full variable domain (missing parts from reference TRBV19 and TRBJ1-4): DGGITQSPKYLFRKEGQNVTLSCEQNLNHDAMYWYRQDPGQGLRLIYYSQIVNDFQKGDIAEGYSVSREKKESFPLTVTSAQKNPTAFYLCASNRGSATNEKLFFGSGTQLSVL.

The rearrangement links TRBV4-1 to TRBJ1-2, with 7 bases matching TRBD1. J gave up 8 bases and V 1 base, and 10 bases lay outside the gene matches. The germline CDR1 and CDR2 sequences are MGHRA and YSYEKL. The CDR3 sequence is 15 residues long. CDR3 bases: TGCGCCAGCAGCCAAGGGACAGGCGGCCTCTTAGGCTACACCTTC. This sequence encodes CASSQGTGGLLGYTF.

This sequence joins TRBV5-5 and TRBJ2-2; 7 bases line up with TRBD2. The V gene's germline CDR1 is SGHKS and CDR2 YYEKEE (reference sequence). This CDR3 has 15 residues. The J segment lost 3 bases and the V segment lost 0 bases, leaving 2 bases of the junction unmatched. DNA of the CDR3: TGTGCCAGCAGCTTGGCTGGGGGGGACACCGGGGAGCTGTTTTTT. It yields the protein CASSLAGGDTGELFF.

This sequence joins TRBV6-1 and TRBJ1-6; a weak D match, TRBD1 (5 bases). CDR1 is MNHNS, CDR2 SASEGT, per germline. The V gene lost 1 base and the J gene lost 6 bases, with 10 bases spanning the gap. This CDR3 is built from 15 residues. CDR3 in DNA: TGTGCCAGCAGTGAAGGATTCGGGGGTAATTCACCCCTCCACTTT. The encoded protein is CASSEGFGGNSPLHF.

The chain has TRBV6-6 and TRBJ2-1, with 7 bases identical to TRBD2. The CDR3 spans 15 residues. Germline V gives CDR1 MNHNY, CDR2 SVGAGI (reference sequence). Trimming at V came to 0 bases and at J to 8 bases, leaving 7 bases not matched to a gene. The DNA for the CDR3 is TGTGCCAGCAGTTACTCTGGCGGGAGAGGAGATGAGCAGTTCTTC. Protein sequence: CASSYSGGRGDEQFF.

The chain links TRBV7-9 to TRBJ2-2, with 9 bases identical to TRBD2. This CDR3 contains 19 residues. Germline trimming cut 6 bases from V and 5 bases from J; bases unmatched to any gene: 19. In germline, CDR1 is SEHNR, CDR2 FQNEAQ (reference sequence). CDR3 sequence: CASSFQSRPGTSLTGELFF. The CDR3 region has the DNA TGTGCCAGCAGTTTCCAGAGCCGCCCTGGGACTAGCTTGACCGGGGAGCTGTTTTTT.

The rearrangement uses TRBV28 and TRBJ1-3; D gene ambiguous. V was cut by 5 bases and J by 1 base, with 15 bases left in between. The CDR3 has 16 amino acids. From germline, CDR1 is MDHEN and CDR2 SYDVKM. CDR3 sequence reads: CASSPPGRRSGNTIYF. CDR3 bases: TGTGCCAGCAGTCCCCCCGGGAGGCGTTCTGGAAACACCATATATTTT.

CDR3 region: CASSSHPGARDEQFF. For the CDR3, the DNA is TGTGCCAGCAGCTCTCACCCTGGGGCCAGAGATGAGCAGTTCTTC. The J gene is TRBJ2-1, the V gene TRBV11-1; tentatively, D is TRBD1 (5 bases). From germline, CDR1 is SGHAT and CDR2 FQDESV (reference sequence). V dropped 4 bases and J dropped 8 bases, with 18 bases sitting between them. The length of the CDR3 is 15 residues. Filled out from reference TRBV11-1 and TRBJ2-1, the complete variable domain reads EAEVAQSPRYKITEKSQAVAFWCDPISGHATLYWYRQILGQGPELLVQFQDESVVDDSQLPKDRFSAERLKGVDSTLKIQPAELGDSAMYLCASSSHPGARDEQFFGPGTRLTVL.